This T cell receptor (beta chain) originates from a study of control samples from healthy donors and cancer patients. Assay used: immunoSEQ multiplex PCR; TCRdb lists only in-frame clones, some missing. The table lists 100,000 to 150,000 clones, about 92% of them singletons. Per the germline V gene, CDR1 is LNHNV and CDR2 is YYDKDF (reference sequence). CDR3 size: 12 residues. V shed 1 base and J shed 5 bases, with 6 bases lying between them. Material: PBMCs. This TCR was recovered from a man aged 50-59 years with head and neck cancer. The chain recombines TRBV15 with TRBJ2-7, with no clear D. CDR3 coding DNA: TGTGCCACCAGCAGAGGGGCCGACGAGCAGTACTTC. Its translation is CATSRGADEQYF.